These T cell receptor beta chains were read from a single sample in a study of blood T cell repertoires in COVID-19. Data came from immunoSEQ multiplex PCR; TCRdb stores just in-frame clones and leaves some out. This sample has 200,000 to 250,000 clones; around 88% occur once, and the top ten carry more than 4%. Sequencing was performed on PBMCs or T cells enriched from blood (not recorded which). These receptor sequences come from a woman in her twenties or thirties who had been exposed to COVID-19. The CDR3 runs from the conserved cysteine through the conserved F or W. Fields, in order: clone size, V gene, D gene, J gene, CDR3 DNA, CDR3 protein. D genes are given only for firm matches. A clone size is listed for some rows: how often the clone was seen (once, few, many), or a class if it is expanded.

size: .
V: TRBV10-3
D: TRBD2
J: TRBJ2-3
DNA: TGTGCCATCAGTCCGTCGGGGGGGACAGATACGCAGTATTTT
CDR3: CAISPSGGTDTQYF

size: .
V: TRBV12-5
D: TRBD1
J: TRBJ2-3
DNA: TGTGCTAGTGGTTTGGGGACAGGACCCACAGATACGCAGTATTTT
CDR3: CASGLGTGPTDTQYF

size: .
V: TRBV12-2
D: .
J: TRBJ1-5
DNA: TGTGCAAGTCGCTTAGCGGGACCTACCAAGGGGGCCTATAGCAATCAGCCCCAGCATTTT
CDR3: CASRLAGPTKGAYSNQPQHF

size: .
V: TRBV3-1/TRBV3-2
D: TRBD1
J: TRBJ1-5
DNA: TGTGCCAGCAGCCAAGATCCAGGGGGACATCAGCCCCAGCATTTT
CDR3: CASSQDPGGHQPQHF

size: .
V: TRBV2
D: .
J: TRBJ2-4
DNA: TGTGCCAGCAGTGAGATTGGCCCTCTTCTAGCCAAAAACATTCAGTACTTC
CDR3: CASSEIGPLLAKNIQYF

size: once
V: TRBV3-1/TRBV3-2
D: .
J: TRBJ1-2
DNA: TGTGCCAGCAGCCAAGTTATGGGGGCGAACTATGGCTACACCTTC
CDR3: CASSQVMGANYGYTF

size: .
V: TRBV30
D: .
J: TRBJ2-7
DNA: TGTGCCTGGAGCAGGGAAGCCTACGAGCAGTACTTC
CDR3: CAWSREAYEQYF

size: .
V: TRBV15
D: TRBD2
J: TRBJ2-7
DNA: TGTGCCACCAGCAGAGATCGGCCACTAGCGATCGAGCAGTACTTC
CDR3: CATSRDRPLAIEQYF

size: .
V: TRBV19
D: TRBD1
J: TRBJ1-6
DNA: TGTGCCGCGGGGACAGGGGGCGGAAAGGTCCACTTT
CDR3: CAAGTGGGKVHF

size: .
V: TRBV7-2
D: .
J: TRBJ2-3
DNA: TGTGCCAGCAGCTTAAACCCATTAAAGGCGGCTAGCACAGATACGCAGTATTTT
CDR3: CASSLNPLKAASTDTQYF

size: .
V: TRBV15
D: TRBD2
J: TRBJ2-1
DNA: TGTGCCACCAGCAGAGATTACGGGCTAGCGGGGGTCAATGAGCAGTTCTTC
CDR3: CATSRDYGLAGVNEQFF

size: .
V: TRBV11-2
D: .
J: TRBJ2-7
DNA: TGTGCCAGCAGCTTAGGCACAGGGTACGCCTACGAGCAGTACTTC
CDR3: CASSLGTGYAYEQYF

size: .
V: TRBV7-8
D: .
J: TRBJ2-7
DNA: TGTGCCAGCAGCTTAGGAGTAGGGGTGCTCTACGAGCAGTACTTC
CDR3: CASSLGVGVLYEQYF

size: .
V: TRBV5-1
D: TRBD1
J: TRBJ2-2
DNA: TGCGCCAGCAGCCTCCGGACAGGGAACACCGGGGAGCTGTTTTTT
CDR3: CASSLRTGNTGELFF

size: .
V: TRBV4-1
D: .
J: TRBJ2-7
DNA: TGCGCCAGCAGCCAAGATATAGCAGGGAAGAGGTACGAGCAGTACTTC
CDR3: CASSQDIAGKRYEQYF

size: .
V: TRBV27
D: TRBD2
J: TRBJ2-6
DNA: TGTGCCAGCAGTTTAAGCCTAGCGGGGGTCTCTGGGGCCAACGTCCTGACTTTC
CDR3: CASSLSLAGVSGANVLTF

size: .
V: TRBV5-6
D: .
J: TRBJ1-1
DNA: TGTGCCAGCAGCTTTCAAACTGAAGCTTTCTTT
CDR3: CASSFQTEAFF

size: .
V: TRBV7-2
D: TRBD2
J: TRBJ2-7
DNA: TGTGCCAGCAGACCGGGACTAGTAGATGAGCAGTACTTC
CDR3: CASRPGLVDEQYF

size: .
V: TRBV25-1
D: TRBD1
J: TRBJ1-2
DNA: TGTGCCAGCCGTAGACAGGGCGTGCTCTATGGCTACACCTTC
CDR3: CASRRQGVLYGYTF

size: .
V: TRBV4-1
D: .
J: TRBJ1-1
DNA: TGCGCCAGCAGCCAAGAATCCATGAACACTGAAGCTTTCTTT
CDR3: CASSQESMNTEAFF

size: .
V: TRBV2
D: .
J: TRBJ1-6
DNA: TGTGCCAGCAGCGACCCCGGCGACAGTTCACCCCTCCACTTT
CDR3: CASSDPGDSSPLHF

size: few
V: TRBV7-9
D: .
J: TRBJ2-1
DNA: TGTGCCAGCAGCTTCTTAGCATCTGAGCAGTTCTTC
CDR3: CASSFLASEQFF